This is a list of T cell receptor beta chains from one sample in a study of shared clonotypes between healthy human individuals. Measured with immunoSEQ multiplex PCR; TCRdb has only the in-frame clones, and not every one. Here the sample spans roughly 1,600,000 clones, around 98.5% being singletons. The sample taken for sequencing was naive CD4+ T cells sorted from blood. The origin of the receptors is a man under 40 in good health. Both conserved end residues are trimmed from each CDR3. A D gene is named only where the DNA matches it firmly.

D: TRBD2; V: TRBV5-1; J: TRBJ2-5; CDR3: ASSLWAASGSPTQETQY
D: TRBD1; V: TRBV7-6; J: TRBJ2-3; CDR3: ASSPRTGATDTQY
D: -; V: TRBV7-9; J: TRBJ2-6; CDR3: ASSSTAGANVLT
D: -; V: TRBV29-1; J: TRBJ2-2; CDR3: SVEDPNHPGTGELF
D: -; V: TRBV10-2; J: TRBJ2-6; CDR3: ASTSRTTFPGANVLT
D: -; V: TRBV7-9; J: TRBJ2-1; CDR3: ASSDQGGSYNEQF
D: -; V: TRBV6-5; J: TRBJ2-1; CDR3: ASRTHNEQF
D: -; V: TRBV7-9; J: TRBJ1-3; CDR3: ASSLRDTDSGNTIY
D: TRBD1; V: TRBV28; J: TRBJ2-3; CDR3: ASSGDRRDTDTQY
D: -; V: TRBV30; J: TRBJ2-5; CDR3: AWSDLRSAGETQY
D: TRBD1; V: TRBV19; J: TRBJ2-7; CDR3: ASSQPGQGRYEQY
D: -; V: TRBV18; J: TRBJ2-4; CDR3: ASSPGTQNIQY
D: -; V: TRBV7-3; J: TRBJ2-6; CDR3: ASSSGSSGANVLT
D: -; V: TRBV11-3; J: TRBJ2-7; CDR3: ASSRQGNPNEQY
D: TRBD1; V: TRBV15; J: TRBJ2-5; CDR3: ATSSRDRGQETQY
D: -; V: TRBV10-2; J: TRBJ1-5; CDR3: ASSDRGNQPQH
D: -; V: TRBV6-1; J: TRBJ1-5; CDR3: ASSEAGYSNQPQH
D: TRBD2; V: TRBV5-4; J: TRBJ2-1; CDR3: ASSLKLAGGGEQF